One sample yielded the 25 T cell receptor beta chains listed below, sequenced in a study of cytotoxic CD8 clonotypes in ibrutinib-treated CLL. Method: immunoSEQ multiplex PCR; TCRdb's copy keeps in-frame clones and lacks some. The sample consists of approximately 80,000 clones, about 86% of them appearing once. Sequenced material: PBMCs, taken before ibrutinib treatment. These receptors were taken from a human donor with chronic lymphocytic leukemia.

Note on this clone: This sample includes further DNA sequences coding for the same CDR3. The rearrangement links TRBV2 to TRBJ2-3; D is unclear. CDR1 and CDR2 (germline): SNHLY, FYNNEI. V shed 6 bases and J shed 0 bases, with 1 base lying between them. This CDR3 is built from 11 residues. The CDR3 DNA is TGTGCCAGCAGGAGCACAGATACGCAGTATTTT. This codes for CASRSTDTQYF.

J is TRBJ1-1 and V is TRBV29-1; no reliable D call. Trimming removed 6 bases at V and 4 bases at J, with 18 bases between. Germline assignment: CDR1 SQVTM and CDR2 ANQGSEA. The CDR3 runs 14 residues. The CDR3 sequence: CSVEGLIIVTEAFF. CDR3 bases: TGCAGCGTGGAGGGCCTAATAATTGTCACTGAAGCTTTCTTT.

The J gene is TRBJ2-1, the V gene TRBV10-3; 10 positions match TRBD2. J gave up 6 bases and V 8 bases, and 10 bases lay outside the gene matches. The CDR3 loop spans 15 amino acids. Germline loops: CDR1 ENHRY, CDR2 SYGVKD. In nucleotides, the CDR3 is TGTGCCATCGGGGTCCGACAGCGGGAGGGCAATGAGCAGTTCTTC. Its translation is CAIGVRQREGNEQFF.

The chain employs TRBV4-2 and TRBJ2-7; the D gene is possibly TRBD2 (6 bases). Germline CDR1 and CDR2: LGHNA and YNFKEQ. Trimming shortened V by 0 bases and J by 3 bases, and 12 bases separated the two germline ends. This CDR3 has 15 amino acids. The CDR3 loop reads CASSQDRADYYEQYF. The CDR3 DNA reads TGTGCCAGCAGCCAAGATAGGGCGGACTACTACGAGCAGTACTTC.

In its sample, this clone was seen once. The rearrangement uses TRBV5-1 and TRBJ1-2; TRBD1 matches at 9 bases. V lost 3 bases and J lost 4; bases outside the gene matches: 7. The CDR3 is 15 residues long. In germline, CDR1 is SGHRS, CDR2 YFSETQ. CDR3 protein: CASSWGQGGSYGYTF. Written as DNA, the CDR3 is TGCGCCAGCAGCTGGGGACAGGGAGGATCCTATGGCTACACCTTC.

The CDR3 region has the DNA TGCGCCAGCAGCCTATCGGGACTAGCCATATCCAATGAGCAGTTCTTC. Its protein is CASSLSGLAISNEQFF. V gene TRBV5-1 combines with J gene TRBJ2-1; 9 nucleotides line up with TRBD2. J gave up 6 bases and V 4 bases, and 11 bases lay outside the gene matches. In germline, CDR1 is SGHRS, CDR2 YFSETQ. The CDR3 totals 16 residues.

This chain connects TRBV19 to TRBJ1-1; D is unclear. The germline V gene has CDR1 LNHDA and CDR2 SQIVND (reference sequence). This CDR3 contains 14 residues. Trimming removed 1 base from V and 5 bases from J, with 11 bases in between. The CDR3 is CASSIVWGGTEAFF. The CDR3, as DNA: TGTGCCAGTAGTATAGTTTGGGGAGGAACTGAAGCTTTCTTT.

The CDR3 loop reads CASSQGNEKLFF. In DNA form, the CDR3 reads TGCGCCAGCAGCCAAGGGAATGAAAAACTGTTTTTT. The J gene is TRBJ1-4, the V gene TRBV4-1; no firm D call. Germline-derived CDR1 and CDR2 are MGHRA and YSYEKL. V was cut by 1 base and J by 5 bases, with 2 bases left in between. This CDR3 spans 12 amino acids.

With respect to this clone: A much more abundant neighbour one base away suggests this may be a read error. This sequence joins TRBV7-6 and TRBJ2-5; D remains unclear. This CDR3 has 12 residues. The germline V gene has CDR1 SGHVS and CDR2 FNYEAQ. V was trimmed by 2 bases and J by 1 base, leaving 2 bases between them. CDR3 DNA sequence: TGTGCCAGCAGCTTACGCCAAGAGACCCAGTACTTC. Translated, it gives CASSLRQETQYF.

The chain carries TRBV30 and TRBJ2-2; either TRBD1 or TRBD2 may fit D (5 bases each). Germline V gene data show CDR1 as GTSNPN and CDR2 as SVGIG (reference sequence). The CDR3 runs to 14 residues. V lost 0 bases, J lost 4 bases, and 9 bases lay in between. As DNA, the CDR3 is TGTGCCTGGAGTGTACCCGGGGCCACCGGGGAGCTGTTTTTT. This translates into CAWSVPGATGELFF.

The V and J genes are TRBV5-1 and TRBJ1-4, with 9 bases matching TRBD1. The CDR3 totals 14 residues. The V and J ends lost 5 bases and 6 bases, in that order; junction bases with no gene match: 5. The germline gives CDR1 SGHRS, CDR2 YFSETQ. The CDR3 reads CASRRTGDDEKLFF. The CDR3 DNA reads as TGCGCCAGCAGAAGGACAGGGGATGATGAAAAACTGTTTTTT.

The chain has TRBV27 and TRBJ2-1, with a tentative D call TRBD1 (6 bases). The CDR3 runs to 15 residues. Looked up from germline, CDR1 is MNHEY and CDR2 is SMNVEV (reference sequence). The V and J ends lost 5 bases and 2 bases respectively, with 13 bases between them. The CDR3 loop reads CASSPRGFTYNEQFF. The CDR3 DNA sequence: TGTGCCAGCAGTCCGAGGGGGTTCACCTACAATGAGCAGTTCTTC.

The chain links TRBV30 to TRBJ1-2; D not certain. Germline values: CDR1 GTSNPN, CDR2 SVGIG (reference sequence). The CDR3 length is 12 residues. Trimming cost V 0 bases and J 8 bases, with 10 bases left between them. The CDR3 reads CAWSVGGVGYTF. CDR3 bases: TGTGCCTGGAGTGTAGGAGGCGTGGGCTACACCTTC. The full variable domain, in which reference TRBV30 and TRBJ1-2 provide the parts outside the CDR3, is SQTIHQWPATLVQPVGSPLSLECTVEGTSNPNLYWYRQAAGRGLQLLFYSVGIGQISSEVPQNLSASRPQDRQFILSSKKLLLSDSGFYLCAWSVGGVGYTFGSGTRLTVV.

The chain employs TRBV29-1 and TRBJ1-4, with D maybe TRBD1 (5 bases). This CDR3 has 12 residues. In germline, CDR1 is SQVTM, CDR2 ANQGSEA. The V end lost 6 bases, the J end lost 6 bases, and 11 bases lay between the germline ends. The CDR3: CSVSGTDEKLFF. The DNA of the CDR3 is TGCAGCGTGAGCGGGACGGATGAAAAACTGTTTTTT.

V and J are TRBV2 and TRBJ1-4; tentatively, D is TRBD1 (5 bases). This CDR3 has 16 residues. Germline V gene sequence: CDR1 SNHLY, CDR2 FYNNEI. Trimming removed 6 bases at V and 5 bases at J, with 19 bases between. CDR3: CASRPRAGARNEKLFF. The CDR3 nucleotides read TGTGCCAGCAGGCCGCGGGCCGGGGCTAGAAATGAAAAACTGTTTTTT.

V and J are TRBV4-1 and TRBJ2-5; 7 positions match TRBD1. The CDR3 runs 16 residues. In germline, CDR1 is MGHRA, CDR2 YSYEKL. V shed 4 bases and J 2 bases; nucleotides not matched to a gene: 10. The DNA for the CDR3 is TGCGCCAGCAGCCTCAACAGGGGAACGAGACAAGAGACCCAGTACTTC. This gives the protein CASSLNRGTRQETQYF.

CDR3 DNA sequence: TGTGCCAGCAGCTTATCCGTAGCGGCCACCGGGGAGCTGTTTTTT. Translated, it gives CASSLSVAATGELFF. The rearrangement uses TRBV11-3 and TRBJ2-2; possible D gene TRBD2, 6 bases. Trimming left V 2 bases short and J 4 bases short, with 11 bases between. The CDR3 spans 15 residues. Germline CDR1 and CDR2: SGHNT and YENEEA.

In nucleotides, the CDR3 is TGTGCCAGCAGTTTAGGGACAGATCTGGACGAGCAGTACTTC. This codes for CASSLGTDLDEQYF. The rearrangement joins TRBV27 to TRBJ2-7, with 7 bases lining up with TRBD1. Germline-derived CDR1 and CDR2 are MNHEY and SMNVEV (reference sequence). CDR3 length equals 14 residues. J lost 5 bases, V lost 2 bases, and 6 bases had no gene match.

Here the CDR3 DNA reads TGTGCCAGCAGTGAAGGACCAGCTTTCTATGGCTACACCTTC. This sequence encodes CASSEGPAFYGYTF. The V call is TRBV6-1, the J call TRBJ1-2; no reliable D call. The length of the CDR3 is 14 residues. CDR1 and CDR2 from the germline V gene are MNHNS and SASEGT. Trimming took off 1 base at V and 4 bases at J, with 10 bases between the two ends.

In its sample, this clone was seen a few times. The CDR3 DNA reads TGTGCCACGAACGCGCTGCCTAGCACAGATACGCAGTATTTT. It codes for CATNALPSTDTQYF. This chain connects TRBV10-3 to TRBJ2-3; D is unclear. From germline, CDR1 is ENHRY and CDR2 SYGVKD. Trimming removed 10 bases at V and 0 bases at J, with 14 bases between. The CDR3 contains 14 residues.

The chain has TRBV5-8 and TRBJ1-4; no clear D. The CDR3 loop spans 13 amino acids. V was trimmed by 1 base and J by 4 bases, leaving 5 bases between them. Germline assignment: CDR1 SGHTS and CDR2 YDEGEE. The CDR3 bases are TGTGCCAGCAGCTTGAACAGTAATGAAAAACTGTTTTTT. Amino acids: CASSLNSNEKLFF.

This chain links TRBV5-1 with TRBJ2-4, with 11 bases that match TRBD1. Unmatched junction bases numbered 3, after V lost 0 bases and J lost 7 bases. Germline V gene data show CDR1 as SGHRS and CDR2 as YFSETQ. This CDR3 is built from 15 residues. The CDR3: CASSLDGQGANIQYF. The CDR3 region has the DNA TGCGCCAGCAGCTTGGACGGACAGGGGGCGAACATTCAGTACTTC.

The chain couples TRBV6-1 to TRBJ2-7; perhaps D is TRBD1 or TRBD2 (5 bases each). Trimming removed 2 bases from V and 2 bases from J, with 13 bases in between. CDR1 is MNHNS, CDR2 SASEGT, per germline. This CDR3 is 15 amino acids long. The DNA of the CDR3 is TGTGCCAGCAGTGAAACGGGGCGGGTACCCTACGAGCAGTACTTC. Translation gives CASSETGRVPYEQYF.

The rearrangement uses TRBV7-9 and TRBJ1-3; 10 bases are shared with TRBD1. CDR1 SEHNR and CDR2 FQNEAQ come from the germline V gene (reference sequence). Trimming removed 5 bases from V and 2 bases from J; junction bases left unmatched: 6. The CDR3 has 16 amino acids. CDR3 in DNA: TGTGCCAGCAGCCGCTGGACAGGGGGTACTGGAAACACCATATATTTT. This sequence encodes CASSRWTGGTGNTIYF.

The chain couples TRBV4-1 to TRBJ1-3; tentatively, D is TRBD1 (6 bases). Trimming removed 4 bases at V and 1 base at J, with 14 bases between. The CDR3 runs 16 residues. The V gene's germline CDR1 is MGHRA and CDR2 YSYEKL. DNA of the CDR3: TGCGCCAGCAGCCTAGACAGGTTAACGTCTGGAAACACCATATATTTT. Translating gives CASSLDRLTSGNTIYF.